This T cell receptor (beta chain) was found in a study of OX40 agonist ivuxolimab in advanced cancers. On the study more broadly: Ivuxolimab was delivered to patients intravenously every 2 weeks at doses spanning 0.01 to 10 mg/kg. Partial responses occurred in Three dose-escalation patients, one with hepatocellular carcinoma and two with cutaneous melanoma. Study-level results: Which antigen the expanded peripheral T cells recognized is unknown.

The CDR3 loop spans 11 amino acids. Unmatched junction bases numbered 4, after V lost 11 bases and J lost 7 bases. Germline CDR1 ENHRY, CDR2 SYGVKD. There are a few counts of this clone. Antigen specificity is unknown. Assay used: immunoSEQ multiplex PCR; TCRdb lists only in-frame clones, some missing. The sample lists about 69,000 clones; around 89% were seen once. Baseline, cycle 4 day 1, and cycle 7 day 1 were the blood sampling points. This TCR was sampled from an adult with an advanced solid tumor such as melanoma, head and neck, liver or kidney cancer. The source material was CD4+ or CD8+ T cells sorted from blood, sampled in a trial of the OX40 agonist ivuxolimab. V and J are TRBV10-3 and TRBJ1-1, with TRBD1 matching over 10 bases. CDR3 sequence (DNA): TGTGCCCTCCGGGACAGGGGTGAAGCTTTCTTT. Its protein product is CALRDRGEAFF.